These T cell receptor beta chains were read from a single sample in a study of shared clonotypes between healthy human individuals. TCRdb keeps only in-frame clones here, not all; method: immunoSEQ multiplex PCR. The table records approximately 2.1 million clones, 85% to 95% of them present only once. Sequencing input: naive CD4+ T cells from PBMCs. These receptors all stem from a man aged 18 to 29 in good health. Some clones in this sample may be carry-over from other donors' samples. Both conserved end residues are part of each CDR3. Each record gives: J gene, V gene, CDR3 length, D gene, clone size, CDR3 DNA, CDR3 protein. The D gene is left open where the match is weak. Not every row has a clone size; where given, it reads once, few, many or a size class.

TRBJ1-1,TRBV10-3,14,.,once,TGTGCCATCAGCCCGGGGGGCCCGAACACTGAAGCTTTCTTT,CAISPGGPNTEAFF
TRBJ2-7,TRBV18,17,TRBD2,.,TGTGCCAGCTCACAACTACCAATAGCGGGAGTCTCCTACGAGCAGTACTTC,CASSQLPIAGVSYEQYF
TRBJ1-1,TRBV5-1,14,.,once,TGCGCCAGCAGCGGGGGGCCGGGGGCCCCTGAAGCTTTCTTT,CASSGGPGAPEAFF
TRBJ2-7,TRBV10-3,12,.,.,TGTGCCATCTCCGTCAGCTCCTACGAGCAGTACTTC,CAISVSSYEQYF
TRBJ1-1,TRBV5-1,15,.,.,TGCGCCAGCAGCTTGGCCCAGGGCCGGGGCACTGAAGCTTTCTTT,CASSLAQGRGTEAFF
TRBJ1-4,TRBV5-1,14,.,.,TGCGCCAGCAGCCCGGGGACGGGTGGGGAAAAACTGTTTTTT,CASSPGTGGEKLFF
TRBJ2-7,TRBV27,15,TRBD1,.,TGTGCCAGCAGCAGGGGACAGGGGGTCTCCTACGAGCAGTACTTC,CASSRGQGVSYEQYF
TRBJ2-2,TRBV2,16,TRBD1,once,TGTGCCAGCGTGGGCGAACAGGGGCAGGTCACCGGGGAGCTGTTTTTT,CASVGEQGQVTGELFF
TRBJ2-5,TRBV7-3,15,.,once,TGTGCCAGCAGCTTTGGTTTTTCGGGGGAAGAGACCCAGTACTTC,CASSFGFSGEETQYF
TRBJ2-1,TRBV6-1,14,TRBD2,.,TGTGCCAGCGCGGGAGGGGCCCTCGGGGGTGAGCAGTTCTTC,CASAGGALGGEQFF
TRBJ1-2,TRBV4-1,14,.,.,TGCGCCAGCAGCCAAGATCGGGGGGACTATGGCTACACCTTC,CASSQDRGDYGYTF
TRBJ1-2,TRBV28,14,.,.,TGTGCCAGCAGTTTGGTTCCCCGGGTCTATGGCTACACCTTC,CASSLVPRVYGYTF
TRBJ1-2,TRBV28,11,.,.,TGTGCCAGCAGTTTAGGGTTTGGCTACACCTTC,CASSLGFGYTF
TRBJ1-4,TRBV5-1,15,.,.,TGCGCCAGCAGCGATGCCCGGGCAGTTAATGAAAAACTGTTTTTT,CASSDARAVNEKLFF
TRBJ2-2,TRBV28,15,TRBD2,.,TGTGCCAGCAGAACTAGCGGGGCTAACACCGGGGAGCTGTTTTTT,CASRTSGANTGELFF
TRBJ2-1,TRBV29-1,15,TRBD2,.,TGCAGCGTTGAGAACCCTAGCGGGACCTACAATGAGCAGTTCTTC,CSVENPSGTYNEQFF